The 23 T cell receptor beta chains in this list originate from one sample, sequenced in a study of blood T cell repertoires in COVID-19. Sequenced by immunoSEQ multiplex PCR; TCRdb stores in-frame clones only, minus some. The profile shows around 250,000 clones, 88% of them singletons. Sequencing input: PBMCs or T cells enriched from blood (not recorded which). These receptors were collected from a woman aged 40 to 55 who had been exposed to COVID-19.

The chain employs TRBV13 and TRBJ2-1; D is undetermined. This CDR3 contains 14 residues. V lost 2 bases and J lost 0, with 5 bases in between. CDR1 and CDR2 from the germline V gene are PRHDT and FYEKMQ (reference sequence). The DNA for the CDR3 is TGTGCCAGCAGCTTAACGGGCTCCTACAATGAGCAGTTCTTC. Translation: CASSLTGSYNEQFF.

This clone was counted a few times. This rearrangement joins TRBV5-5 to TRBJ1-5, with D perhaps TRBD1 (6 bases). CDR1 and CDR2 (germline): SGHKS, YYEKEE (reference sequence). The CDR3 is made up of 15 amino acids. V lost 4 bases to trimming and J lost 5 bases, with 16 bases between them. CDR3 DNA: TGTGCCAGCAGCCGTACAGGGAACGGGGATCAGCCCCAGCATTTT. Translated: CASSRTGNGDQPQHF.

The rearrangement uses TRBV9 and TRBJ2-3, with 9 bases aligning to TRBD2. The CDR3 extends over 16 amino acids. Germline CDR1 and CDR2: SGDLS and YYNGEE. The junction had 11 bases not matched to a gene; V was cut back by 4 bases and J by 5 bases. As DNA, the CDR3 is TGTGCCAGCAGCCCCCTAGCGGGGCTCCTGGGAGATACGCAGTATTTT. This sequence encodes CASSPLAGLLGDTQYF.

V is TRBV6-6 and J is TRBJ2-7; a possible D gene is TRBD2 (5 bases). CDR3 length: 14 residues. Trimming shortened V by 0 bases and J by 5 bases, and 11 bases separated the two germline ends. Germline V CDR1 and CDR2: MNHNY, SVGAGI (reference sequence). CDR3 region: CASSYSEGRNEQYF. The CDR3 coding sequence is TGTGCCAGCAGTTACTCTGAGGGCAGGAACGAGCAGTACTTC.

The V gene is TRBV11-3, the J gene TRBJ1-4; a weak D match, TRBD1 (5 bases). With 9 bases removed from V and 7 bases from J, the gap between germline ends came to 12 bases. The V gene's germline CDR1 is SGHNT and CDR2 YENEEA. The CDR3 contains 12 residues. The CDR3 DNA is TGTGCCAGTGGCAGGGATGGTGAAAAACTGTTTTTT. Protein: CASGRDGEKLFF.

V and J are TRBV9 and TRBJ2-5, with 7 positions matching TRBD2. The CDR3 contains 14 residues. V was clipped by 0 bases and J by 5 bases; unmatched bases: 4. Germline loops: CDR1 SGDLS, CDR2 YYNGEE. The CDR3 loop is CASSVVGGVETQYF. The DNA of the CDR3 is TGTGCCAGCAGCGTAGTGGGAGGGGTGGAGACCCAGTACTTC.

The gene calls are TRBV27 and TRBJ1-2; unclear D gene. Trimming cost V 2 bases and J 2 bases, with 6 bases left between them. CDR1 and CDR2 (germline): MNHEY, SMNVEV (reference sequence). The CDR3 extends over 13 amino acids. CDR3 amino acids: CASSLAGNYGYTF. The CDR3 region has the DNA TGTGCCAGCAGTTTAGCAGGAAACTATGGCTACACCTTC.

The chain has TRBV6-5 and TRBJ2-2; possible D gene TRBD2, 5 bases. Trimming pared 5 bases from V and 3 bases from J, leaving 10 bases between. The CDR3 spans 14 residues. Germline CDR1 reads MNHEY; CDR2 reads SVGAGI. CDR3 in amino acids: CASSPQEDTGELFF. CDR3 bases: TGTGCCAGCAGTCCTCAGGAGGACACCGGGGAGCTGTTTTTT.

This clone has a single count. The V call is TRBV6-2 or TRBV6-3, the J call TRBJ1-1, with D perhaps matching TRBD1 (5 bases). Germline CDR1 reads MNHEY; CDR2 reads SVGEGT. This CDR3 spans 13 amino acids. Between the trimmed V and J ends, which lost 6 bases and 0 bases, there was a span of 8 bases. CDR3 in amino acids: CASSRQLNTEAFF. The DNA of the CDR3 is TGTGCCAGCAGCCGACAGTTGAACACTGAAGCTTTCTTT.

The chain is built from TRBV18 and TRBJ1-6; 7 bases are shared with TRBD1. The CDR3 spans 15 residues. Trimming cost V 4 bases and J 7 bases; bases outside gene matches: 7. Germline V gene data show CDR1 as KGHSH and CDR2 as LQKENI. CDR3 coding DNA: TGTGCCAGCTCACTAAACCAGGGGGACAATTCACCCCTCCACTTT. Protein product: CASSLNQGDNSPLHF.

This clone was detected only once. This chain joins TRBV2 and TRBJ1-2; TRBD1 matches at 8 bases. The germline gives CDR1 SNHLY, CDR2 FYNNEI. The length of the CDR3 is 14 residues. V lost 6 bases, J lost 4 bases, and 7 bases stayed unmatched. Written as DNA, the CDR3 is TGTGCCAGCAGCGGACAGGGAGTAATCTATGGCTACACCTTC. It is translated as CASSGQGVIYGYTF.

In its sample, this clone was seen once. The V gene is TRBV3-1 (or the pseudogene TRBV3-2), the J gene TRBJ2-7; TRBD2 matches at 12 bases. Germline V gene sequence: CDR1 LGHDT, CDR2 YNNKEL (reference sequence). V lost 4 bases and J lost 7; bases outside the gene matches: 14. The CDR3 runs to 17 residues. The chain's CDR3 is CASSPHRLLAGGLEQYF. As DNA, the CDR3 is TGTGCCAGCAGCCCCCACCGCCTACTAGCGGGGGGCTTGGAGCAGTACTTC.

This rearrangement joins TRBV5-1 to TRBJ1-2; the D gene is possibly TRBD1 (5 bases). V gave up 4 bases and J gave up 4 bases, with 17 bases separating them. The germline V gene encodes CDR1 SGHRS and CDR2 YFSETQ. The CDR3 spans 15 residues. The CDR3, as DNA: TGCGCCAGCAGCCGCGGGGGAGATGTTACCTATGGCTACACCTTC. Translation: CASSRGGDVTYGYTF.

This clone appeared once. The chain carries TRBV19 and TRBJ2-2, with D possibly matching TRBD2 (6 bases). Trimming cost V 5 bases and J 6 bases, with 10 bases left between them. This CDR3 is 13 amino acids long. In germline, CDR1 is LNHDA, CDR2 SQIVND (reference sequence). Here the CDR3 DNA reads TGTGCCAGTAGTGGGGGGAAACCCGGGGAGCTGTTTTTT. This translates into CASSGGKPGELFF.

The CDR3 here is CASRSYWTGYYTGELFF. Written as DNA, the CDR3 is TGCGCCAGCAGGTCTTACTGGACAGGATACTACACCGGGGAGCTGTTTTTT. V is TRBV5-1 and J is TRBJ2-2, with 7 bases matching TRBD1. V shed 5 bases, J shed 3 bases, and the junction held 13 bases outside the gene matches. The CDR3 sequence is 17 residues long. The germline CDR1 and CDR2 sequences are SGHRS and YFSETQ.

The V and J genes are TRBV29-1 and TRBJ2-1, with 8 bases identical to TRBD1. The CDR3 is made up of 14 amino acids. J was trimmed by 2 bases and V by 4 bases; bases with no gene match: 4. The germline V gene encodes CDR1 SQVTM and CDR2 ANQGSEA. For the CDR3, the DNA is TGCAGCGTTGTACCAGGGGGCCCCTACAATGAGCAGTTCTTC. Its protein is CSVVPGGPYNEQFF.

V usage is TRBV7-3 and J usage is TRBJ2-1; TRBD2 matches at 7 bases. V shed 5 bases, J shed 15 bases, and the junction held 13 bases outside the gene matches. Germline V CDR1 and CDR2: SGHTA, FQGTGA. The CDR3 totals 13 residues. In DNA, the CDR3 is TGTGCCAGCAGCCCAGTAGCGGGCATGGCACGGTTCTTC. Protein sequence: CASSPVAGMARFF.

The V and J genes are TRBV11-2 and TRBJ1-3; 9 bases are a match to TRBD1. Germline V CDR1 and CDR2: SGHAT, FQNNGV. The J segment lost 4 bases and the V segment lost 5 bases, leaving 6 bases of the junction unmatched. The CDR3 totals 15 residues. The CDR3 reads CASSRGQGIGNTIYF. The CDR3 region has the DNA TGTGCCAGCAGCCGGGGACAGGGAATAGGAAACACCATATATTTT.

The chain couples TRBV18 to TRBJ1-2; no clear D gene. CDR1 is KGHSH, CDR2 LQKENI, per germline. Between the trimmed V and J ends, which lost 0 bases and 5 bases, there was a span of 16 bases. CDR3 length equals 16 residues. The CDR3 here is CASSPPGSQLMYGYTF. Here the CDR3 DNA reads TGTGCCAGCTCACCACCGGGCAGCCAGCTAATGTATGGCTACACCTTC.

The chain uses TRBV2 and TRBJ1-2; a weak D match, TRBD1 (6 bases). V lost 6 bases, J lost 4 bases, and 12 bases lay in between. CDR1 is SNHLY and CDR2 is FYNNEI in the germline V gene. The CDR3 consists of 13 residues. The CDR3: CASSRTELYGYTF. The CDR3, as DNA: TGTGCCAGCAGCCGGACAGAGCTCTATGGCTACACCTTC.

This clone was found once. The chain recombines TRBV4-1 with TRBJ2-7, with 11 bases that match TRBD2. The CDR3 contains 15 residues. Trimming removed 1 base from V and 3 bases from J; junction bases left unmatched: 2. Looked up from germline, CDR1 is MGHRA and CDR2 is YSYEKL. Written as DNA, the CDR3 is TGCGCCAGCAGCCAAGGGACTAGCGGGCGCTACGAGCAGTACTTC. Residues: CASSQGTSGRYEQYF.

The CDR3 is CASSPRTSGGGETQYF. The CDR3 nucleotides read TGTGCCAGCAGCCCAAGGACTAGCGGGGGAGGAGAGACCCAGTACTTC. The V and J genes are TRBV7-2 and TRBJ2-5; 13 bases match TRBD2. From germline, CDR1 is SGHTA and CDR2 FQGNSA. After removal of 5 bases from V and 4 bases from J, the junction contained 7 bases not matched to a gene. The CDR3 has 16 amino acids.

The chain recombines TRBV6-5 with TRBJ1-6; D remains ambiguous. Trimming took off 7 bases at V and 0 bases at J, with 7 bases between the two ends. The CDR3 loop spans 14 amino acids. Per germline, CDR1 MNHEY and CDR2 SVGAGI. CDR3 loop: CASTPGSYNSPLHF. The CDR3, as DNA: TGTGCCAGCACCCCCGGCTCCTATAATTCACCCCTCCACTTT.